Listed here are 19 T cell receptor beta chains from one sample, sequenced in a study of identifying expanded T cells in peripheral blood (dated by TCRdb to between 2019 and 2020). Library preparation employed the immunoSEQ multiplex PCR assay. TCRdb limited this immuneACCESS table to in-frame rearrangements with V and J called. A share of clones is missing; checked studies link under half to unresolved V genes, and the rest is unexplained. In all, the sample holds some 75,000 clones, and 85% to 90% of those were seen once. Together, the top ten hold around 3% of the sample. The sample comprised blood. Receptors originate from a person between 18 and 70 years old in good health.

The chain recombines TRBV10-3 with TRBJ2-3, with TRBD2 matching 11 bases. J lost 3 bases, V lost 0 bases, and 5 bases had no gene match. From germline, CDR1 is ENHRY and CDR2 SYGVKD. CDR3 size: 17 residues. The CDR3 nucleotides read TGTGCCATCAGTGAGTCGACTAGCGGGGACTCGACAGATACGCAGTATTTT. Its protein product is CAISESTSGDSTDTQYF.

In the case of this clone: An end of the junction differs from the germline gene, which may be a read error. The rearrangement uses TRBV6-1 and TRBJ1-2, with 8 bases lining up with TRBD1. Germline V gene lookup returns CDR1 MNHNS and CDR2 SASEGT. The CDR3 runs 11 residues. The DNA for the CDR3 is TGTGCCAGCAGGGAACAGGGGGTCGAGGTCTTC. Translation: CASREQGVEVF.

The chain combines TRBV6-5 with TRBJ2-1, with TRBD1 as a possible D gene (5 bases). The V and J ends lost 6 bases and 0 bases respectively, with 12 bases between them. Germline-derived CDR1 and CDR2 are MNHEY and SVGAGI. This CDR3 has 15 amino acids. CDR3 protein: CASRPDTNSYNEQFF. As DNA, the CDR3 is TGTGCCAGCAGACCGGACACGAACTCCTACAATGAGCAGTTCTTC.

The V call is TRBV7-3, the J call TRBJ2-1, with TRBD2 matching 8 bases. Germline values: CDR1 SGHTA, CDR2 FQGTGA. The CDR3 contains 16 residues. V shed 1 base, J shed 7 bases, and the junction held 9 bases outside the gene matches. In DNA, the CDR3 is TGTGCCAGCAGCTTAATTCCCAGCGGGAGCGATAATGAGCAGTTCTTC. It is translated as CASSLIPSGSDNEQFF.

The chain links TRBV9 to TRBJ1-6; 7 bases map to TRBD1. Germline V lookup: CDR1 SGDLS, CDR2 YYNGEE. The V and J ends lost 4 bases and 9 bases, in that order; junction bases with no gene match: 13. The CDR3 has 16 residues. The CDR3 DNA reads TGTGCCAGCAGCCCCCAGGGGACAGTAGGAGGTTCACCCCTCCACTTT. It translates to CASSPQGTVGGSPLHF.

The chain combines TRBV11-2 with TRBJ1-6; D is ambiguous. Trimming left V 0 bases short and J 0 bases short, with 15 bases between. Germline V gene data show CDR1 as SGHAT and CDR2 as FQNNGV. The CDR3 totals 19 residues. CDR3 amino acids: CASSLEGRLHSSYNSPLHF. The CDR3 nucleotides read TGTGCCAGCAGCTTAGAGGGCAGACTCCACAGCTCCTATAATTCACCCCTCCACTTT.

The chain recombines TRBV6-1 with TRBJ1-2, with D unclear. The CDR3 totals 13 residues. V lost 8 bases and J 4 bases, leaving 14 bases between the germline ends. Per germline, CDR1 MNHNS and CDR2 SASEGT. CDR3 sequence (DNA): TGTGCCAGCCTTAGCGGGAGTTTCTATGGCTACACCTTC. Encoded protein: CASLSGSFYGYTF.

The chain combines TRBV11-3 with TRBJ2-7; TRBD2 agrees at 12 bases. The CDR3 loop spans 15 amino acids. CDR1 is SGHNT, CDR2 YENEEA, per germline. V shed 5 bases and J 1 base; nucleotides not matched to a gene: 3. The CDR3 bases are TGTGCCAGCAGCCCCGGACTAGCGGGATCCTACGAGCAGTACTTC. Translating gives CASSPGLAGSYEQYF.

DNA for the CDR3: TGTGCCAGCAGTTTCGACCCTTCGACAGGGGGCATTGCGGAGACCCAGTACTTC. The encoded protein is CASSFDPSTGGIAETQYF. The genes are TRBV28 and TRBJ2-5; 10 positions agree with TRBD1. The CDR3 is 18 amino acids. Germline CDR1 and CDR2: MDHEN and SYDVKM. V lost 3 bases to trimming and J lost 5 bases; unmatched junction nucleotides: 15.

This chain links TRBV5-6 with TRBJ1-2; possibly TRBD1 for D (5 bases). The CDR3 runs 15 residues. The ends were cut back, 2 bases at V and 3 bases at J, with 14 bases in the middle. Germline V gene sequence: CDR1 SGHDT, CDR2 YYEEEE. Here the CDR3 reads CASSFGDWKYYGYTF. CDR3 nucleotides: TGTGCCAGCAGCTTCGGGGACTGGAAGTACTATGGCTACACCTTC.

The chain has TRBV18 and TRBJ1-2; no definite D call. Trimming took off 4 bases at V and 6 bases at J, with 21 bases between the two ends. The length of the CDR3 is 16 residues. From germline, CDR1 is KGHSH and CDR2 LQKENI. CDR3 in DNA: TGTGCCAGCTCACGGCAGATGGGCGGAACGTCCGATGGCTACACCTTC. Protein sequence: CASSRQMGGTSDGYTF. Complete variable domain (other parts from reference TRBV18 and TRBJ1-2): NAGVMQNPRHLVRRRGQEARLRCSPMKGHSHVYWYRQLPEEGLKFMVYLQKENIIDESGMPKERFSAEFPKEGPSILRIQQVVRGDSAAYFCASSRQMGGTSDGYTFGSGTRLTVV.

The CDR3, as DNA: TGTGCCATCTCCCCCCAGGGGGCGAACTATAATTCACCCCTCCACTTT. It translates to CAISPQGANYNSPLHF. This chain links TRBV10-3 with TRBJ1-6, with 8 bases identical to TRBD1. The V segment lost 8 bases and the J segment 3 bases; nucleotides outside the gene matches: 9. Per the germline V gene, CDR1 is ENHRY and CDR2 is SYGVKD. The CDR3 is 16 residues long.

The chain carries TRBV13 and TRBJ2-7; D perhaps matches TRBD1 (6 bases). CDR1 is PRHDT, CDR2 FYEKMQ, per germline (reference sequence). V was shortened by 5 bases and J by 2 bases, with 13 bases between the two germline ends. The CDR3 is 14 residues long. The CDR3, as DNA: TGTGCCAGCAGCCCACGGGACACCACCTACGAGCAGTACTTC. The encoded protein is CASSPRDTTYEQYF. The variable domain in full, with the rest retrieved from reference TRBV13 and TRBJ2-7, is AAGVIQSPRHLIKEKRETATLKCYPIPRHDTVYWYQQGPGQDPQFLISFYEKMQSDKGSIPDRFSAQQFSDYHSELNMSSLELGDSALYFCASSPRDTTYEQYFGPGTRLTVT.

The gene calls are TRBV6-1 and TRBJ1-2; TRBD1 is a possible D gene (6 bases). Germline values: CDR1 MNHNS, CDR2 SASEGT. The V end lost 8 bases, the J end lost 7 bases, and 20 bases lay between the germline ends. The CDR3 has 14 residues. DNA for the CDR3: TGTGCCAGCGCAATCTGGGGGGGCACGGGTGGCTACACCTTC. This sequence encodes CASAIWGGTGGYTF.

The chain has TRBV4-1 and TRBJ2-7; 10 nucleotides match TRBD2. The CDR3 has 15 amino acids. V gave up 3 bases and J gave up 2 bases; unmatched junction bases: 4. Germline-derived CDR1 and CDR2 are MGHRA and YSYEKL. CDR3 amino acids: CASSHGSGRTYEQYF. CDR3 in DNA: TGCGCCAGCAGCCACGGTAGCGGGAGGACCTACGAGCAGTACTTC.

This chain joins TRBV6-5 and TRBJ1-2; possibly TRBD1 for D (6 bases). This CDR3 has 15 residues. Germline CDR1 reads MNHEY; CDR2 reads SVGAGI. Trimming shortened V by 6 bases and J by 2 bases, and 16 bases separated the two germline ends. The CDR3 protein is CASSLTGNLNYGYTF. In nucleotides, the CDR3 is TGTGCCAGCAGCCTCACAGGGAATCTCAACTATGGCTACACCTTC.

The V and J genes are TRBV30 and TRBJ1-2; D might be TRBD1 (5 bases). Trimming shortened V by 2 bases and J by 7 bases, and 17 bases separated the two germline ends. The germline V gene encodes CDR1 GTSNPN and CDR2 SVGIG (reference sequence). This CDR3 is 14 amino acids long. CDR3 in DNA: TGTGCCTGGAGTATCCCGGGGCAGACGAGTGGCTACACCTTC. Encoded protein: CAWSIPGQTSGYTF.

This clone has a handful of counts. The V and J genes are TRBV10-3 and TRBJ2-5; D possibly uses TRBD1 or TRBD2 (6 bases each). The CDR3 loop spans 15 amino acids. V lost 5 bases to trimming and J lost 0 bases, with 13 bases between them. Germline V gives CDR1 ENHRY, CDR2 SYGVKD. CDR3 sequence reads: CAISRGQGDQETQYF. The CDR3 DNA is TGTGCCATCAGTCGGGGGCAGGGAGACCAAGAGACCCAGTACTTC.

The V call is TRBV23-1, the J call TRBJ2-2, with a tentative D call TRBD1 (5 bases). TRBV23-1 is annotated as an ORF whose role is uncertain. CDR3 size: 14 residues. V lost 4 bases, J lost 6 bases, and 12 bases lay in between. The CDR3 loop reads CASSLQETPGELFF. In DNA form, the CDR3 reads TGCGCCAGCAGTCTACAGGAGACACCCGGGGAGCTGTTTTTT.